The 15 T cell receptor beta chains below were found in one sample sequenced in a study of early T cells in non-severe SARS-CoV-2 infection (dated by TCRdb to the early 2020s). The library was obtained by 5' RACE. These reads were obtained on a NextSeq 500. TCRdb ran its own pipeline on the public reads, namely fastp trimming at Q25 and MiXCR clone calling, and kept in-frame beta chains. For every CDR3 protein sequence, its rows merge into one entry that carries the most common genes and DNA. For this sample the table gives tens of thousands of distinct CDR3 sequences, of which approximately 4.6% were detected only once. Around 16% of the sample comes from the top ten. Sequencing used whole blood. The receptors were sampled from an adult who was a healthcare worker with PCR-confirmed SARS-CoV-2 infection or an uninfected control (not recorded which).

This clonotype was seen many times. V usage is TRBV18 and J usage is TRBJ2-2, with a weak D call TRBD2 (5 bases). The CDR3 is made up of 16 amino acids. V lost 5 bases and J lost 2, with 15 bases in between. Per germline, CDR1 KGHSH and CDR2 LQKENI. This chain's CDR3 is CASSSSRRTNTGELFF. The CDR3 bases are TGTGCCAGCTCATCGTCACGGAGGACCAACACCGGGGAGCTGTTTTTT.

This clonotype was picked up many times. This chain connects TRBV7-9 to TRBJ2-7, with a tentative D call TRBD1 (5 bases). Trimming took 1 base from V and 0 from J, leaving 16 bases between them. CDR1 and CDR2 from the germline V gene are SEHNR and FQNEAQ (reference sequence). This CDR3 is built from 17 residues. CDR3 amino acids: CASSLGWGRPSSYEQYF. The DNA of the CDR3 is TGTGCCAGCAGCTTAGGGTGGGGCAGACCAAGCTCCTACGAGCAGTACTTC.

This clonotype was counted at least ten times. The chain couples TRBV6-1 to TRBJ1-1; the D is unclear. V dropped 4 bases and J dropped 0 bases, with 9 bases sitting between them. Germline V gene sequence: CDR1 MNHNS, CDR2 SASEGT. The CDR3 is 14 residues long. CDR3 sequence reads: CASSGLRMNTEAFF. DNA of the CDR3: TGTGCCAGCAGTGGACTACGCATGAACACTGAAGCTTTCTTT.

Ten or more counts support this clonotype. V and J are TRBV19 and TRBJ1-5; D remains unclear. V was clipped by 0 bases and J by 6 bases, with 9 bases between them. This CDR3 is built from 14 residues. The germline V gene encodes CDR1 LNHDA and CDR2 SQIVND (reference sequence). CDR3: CASSIENAGQPQHF. The CDR3 DNA reads TGTGCCAGTAGTATAGAAAATGCGGGTCAGCCCCAGCATTTT.

This clonotype is categorized as medium-sized. The rearrangement joins TRBV20-1 to TRBJ2-3; TRBD1 might be the D (5 bases). Trimming cost V 8 bases and J 5 bases, with 14 bases left between them. This CDR3 contains 12 residues. Germline CDR1 is DFQATT and CDR2 is SNEGSKA (reference sequence). CDR3 residues: CSPYRRGDTQYF. CDR3 DNA: TGCAGTCCGTATCGTAGGGGAGATACGCAGTATTTT.

This clonotype has at least ten counts. This sequence joins TRBV30 and TRBJ2-1; 11 bases match TRBD2. Germline V lookup: CDR1 GTSNPN, CDR2 SVGIG (reference sequence). Unmatched junction bases numbered 7, after V lost 3 bases and J lost 9 bases. This CDR3 comprises 14 residues. The CDR3 nucleotides read TGTGCCTGGAGCGTATTAGCGGGGGGGAGTGAGCAGTTCTTC. It encodes CAWSVLAGGSEQFF.

The chain couples TRBV12-3 or TRBV12-4 to TRBJ2-7, with TRBD1 matching over 8 bases. The V segment lost 3 bases and the J segment 7 bases; nucleotides outside the gene matches: 8. The CDR3 runs 14 residues. CDR3 nucleotide sequence: TGTGCCAGCAGTTTGGGCCAGGGGGCGCGGGAGCAGTACTTC. This gives the protein CASSLGQGAREQYF.

The chain couples TRBV12-3 or TRBV12-4 to TRBJ1-6; D is undetermined. This CDR3 comprises 12 residues. Trimming pared 5 bases from V and 5 bases from J, leaving 4 bases between. As DNA, the CDR3 is TGTGCCAGCAGTCCAGATAATTCACCCCTCCACTTT. It yields the protein CASSPDNSPLHF.

This clonotype was seen many times. The chain joins TRBV20-1 to TRBJ2-7, with TRBD1 as a possible D gene (5 bases). The V end was cut by 6 bases, the J end by 6 bases, with 15 bases between. The CDR3 has 12 residues. Germline V gene sequence: CDR1 DFQATT, CDR2 SNEGSKA (reference sequence). CDR3 sequence reads: CSAQWGRFEQYF. CDR3 sequence (DNA): TGCAGTGCCCAATGGGGCAGATTCGAGCAGTACTTC.

The V call is TRBV12-3 or TRBV12-4, the J call TRBJ1-1; tentatively, D is TRBD1 (6 bases). The CDR3 runs 15 residues. The V end was cut by 6 bases, the J end by 0 bases, with 14 bases between. The DNA of the CDR3 is TGTGCCAGCAGAGACGGGGGGGGCATGAACACTGAAGCTTTCTTT. Protein product: CASRDGGGMNTEAFF.

This clonotype has ten or more counts. The V and J genes are TRBV10-2 and TRBJ2-5; 8 bases match TRBD1. The ends lost 3 bases at V and 3 bases at J; junction bases unmatched: 6. Looked up from germline, CDR1 is WSHSY and CDR2 is SAAADI. This CDR3 has 15 residues. The CDR3 here is CASSDQRQGKETQYF. In DNA form, the CDR3 reads TGCGCCAGCAGTGACCAGAGACAGGGGAAAGAGACCCAGTACTTC.

This clonotype was observed at least ten times. This chain links TRBV6-2 or TRBV6-3 with TRBJ1-5; no reliable D call. Germline values: CDR1 MNHEY, CDR2 SVGEGT. The CDR3 is 15 residues long. V gave up 6 bases and J gave up 6 bases, with 18 bases separating them. CDR3 sequence reads: CASRKLADAGQPQHF. CDR3 DNA sequence: TGTGCCAGCAGGAAACTGGCCGATGCAGGTCAGCCCCAGCATTTT.

The rearrangement joins TRBV7-9 to TRBJ2-2; 10 bases match TRBD1. CDR3 size: 16 residues. With V trimmed by 4 bases and J by 3 bases, 5 bases remained unmatched. Germline V gives CDR1 SEHNR, CDR2 FQNEAQ (reference sequence). CDR3 amino acids: CASSSRTGGDTGELFF. DNA for the CDR3: TGTGCCAGCAGCTCTCGGACAGGGGGGGACACCGGGGAGCTGTTTTTT.

There are many counts of this clonotype. This chain uses TRBV30 with TRBJ2-1; TRBD2 matches at 12 bases. This CDR3 has 15 residues. Looked up from germline, CDR1 is GTSNPN and CDR2 is SVGIG (reference sequence). The V gene end was trimmed by 1 base and the J gene end by 9 bases; junction bases not matched to a gene: 7. CDR3 sequence (DNA): TGTGCCTGGAGTGGTCCTAGCGGGGGGGTGAGTGAGCAGTTCTTC. Its translation: CAWSGPSGGVSEQFF.

This clonotype was detected many times. This chain links TRBV30 with TRBJ2-5; D remains unclear. The V end lost 7 bases, the J end lost 4 bases, and 16 bases lay between the germline ends. The germline CDR1 and CDR2 sequences are GTSNPN and SVGIG (reference sequence). CDR3 length: 13 residues. In DNA, the CDR3 is TGTGCCTCAGACATATTCCGCGGAGAGACCCAGTACTTC. Residues: CASDIFRGETQYF.